The following is a T cell receptor (beta chain) sequence with its context. This entry belongs to a study of OX40 agonist ivuxolimab in advanced cancers. For the study at large: Cohort: roughly 80% men, mean age roughly 60, aged roughly 23 to 79. Partial responses occurred in Three dose-escalation patients, one with hepatocellular carcinoma and two with cutaneous melanoma.

Produced via immunoSEQ multiplex PCR; TCRdb's table is partial and in-frame only. The sample records about 28,000 clones, around 86% being singletons. The CDR3 runs to 15 residues. The trim removed 6 bases at V and 3 bases at J, leaving 11 bases unmatched. Germline CDR1 reads LNHDA; CDR2 reads SQIVND (reference sequence). The chain has TRBV19 and TRBJ2-7, with 7 nucleotides matching TRBD1. Material: CD4+ or CD8+ T cells sorted from blood, obtained in a trial of the OX40 agonist ivuxolimab. The TCR comes from an adult with an advanced solid tumor such as melanoma, head and neck, liver or kidney cancer. The chain's CDR3 is CASSLVRDSFYEQYF. The CDR3 region has the DNA TGTGCCAGTAGCCTAGTCCGGGACAGCTTCTACGAGCAGTACTTC.